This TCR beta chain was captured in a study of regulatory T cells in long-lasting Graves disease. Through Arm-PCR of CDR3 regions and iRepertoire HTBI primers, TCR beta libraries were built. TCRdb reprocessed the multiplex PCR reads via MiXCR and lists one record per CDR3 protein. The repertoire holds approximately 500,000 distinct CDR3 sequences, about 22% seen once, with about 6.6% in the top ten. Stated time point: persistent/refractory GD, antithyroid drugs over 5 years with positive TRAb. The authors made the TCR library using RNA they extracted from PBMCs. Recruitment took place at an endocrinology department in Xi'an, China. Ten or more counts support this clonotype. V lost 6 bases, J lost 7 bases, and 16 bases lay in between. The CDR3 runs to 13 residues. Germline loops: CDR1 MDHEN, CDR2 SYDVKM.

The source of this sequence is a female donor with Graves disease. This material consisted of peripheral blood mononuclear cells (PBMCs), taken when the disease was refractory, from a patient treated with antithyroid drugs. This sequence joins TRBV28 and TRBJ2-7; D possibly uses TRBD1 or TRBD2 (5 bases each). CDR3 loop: CASRGTSHREQYF. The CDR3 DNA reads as TGTGCCAGCAGGGGGACCTCGCATCGGGAGCAGTACTTC.